This T cell receptor (beta chain) appears in the sequencing data of a study of CD8 T cells in ankylosing spondylitis. General study results and limits: Within matched ankylosing spondylitis synovial fluid, disease-linked clones were reportedly significantly enriched. Previously reported in reactive arthritis synovial fluid and blood were some of the motif variants. One TCR beta motif, made up of roughly eight highly homologous variants, appeared characteristic of ankylosing spondylitis blood.

The V segment lost 0 bases and the J segment 4 bases; nucleotides outside the gene matches: 5. Germline CDR1 and CDR2: SGDLS and YYNGEE. The CDR3 loop spans 16 amino acids. For TCR beta, libraries came from quantitative 5'-RACE with molecular barcodes. TCRdb independently ran MiXCR on the 5' RACE reads; one entry per CDR3 protein. The data contain more than 35,000 distinct CDR3 sequences, around 2.9% of them singletons. This clonotype was found many times. Its specificity is not known. The V call is TRBV9, the J call TRBJ2-1, with 9 nucleotides matching TRBD2. The sequencing input was blood, either unsorted or a sorted T cell fraction (not recorded which). The sequence was collected from a male donor with ankylosing spondylitis or in good health (not recorded which). The CDR3 sequence is CASSVAAGGGYNEQFF. CDR3 nucleotides: TGTGCCAGCAGCGTAGCGGCGGGAGGGGGTTACAATGAGCAGTTCTTC.